This paragraph reports one T cell receptor beta chain. Its antigen is not identified. Incorporated into the TCR beta cDNA libraries were unique molecular identifiers, which served to reduce PCR and sequencing biases. T cells, about 0.9 to 11 million of them, yielded roughly 550,000 cDNA molecules. TCRdb re-derived calls from the PCR reads in MiXCR, one entry per CDR3 protein. The table shows more than 350,000 distinct CDR3 sequences, with approximately 42% occurring only once. The sample belongs to a study of post-analysis software for immune sequencing data. Study-wide points: Patients used about 5 TRBV segments, including TRBV5-6, TRBV5-1 and TRBV20-1, more often than controls.

In germline, CDR1 is LGHDT, CDR2 YNNKEL (reference sequence). V trimming: 6 bases; J trimming: 4 bases; junction bases outside the gene matches: 5. This CDR3 region has 15 residues. Sequencing was carried out using blood. This receptor was obtained from a girl aged 2 to 9 with multiple sclerosis. This sequence joins TRBV3-1 and TRBJ2-1, with 11 bases aligning to TRBD2. CDR3 sequence (DNA): TGTGCCAGCAGTTTAGCGGGAGGGTTTTACAATGAGCAGTTCTTC. It is translated as CASSLAGGFYNEQFF.